This T cell receptor beta chain emerged from a study of CD8 T cells in Susac syndrome. The RNA input was about 0.5 to 1 ug, and it was reverse transcribed with random hexamers. The method of amplification for TCR beta CDR3 was immunoSEQ multiplex PCR, covering 54 Vbeta and 13 Jbeta. TCRdb reprocessed the immunoSEQ multiplex PCR reads via MiXCR and lists one record per CDR3 protein. Of 180,000 or so distinct CDR3 sequences in the sample, 95% are singletons; the top ten hold 0.1%. Sequencing of TCR beta covered CD8+ and CD4+ T cells obtained from blood. Healthy donors constituted the controls, which were matched for age and sex. V was clipped by 3 bases and J by 5 bases, with 10 bases between them. Germline V gene sequence: CDR1 DFQATT, CDR2 SNEGSKA (reference sequence). This CDR3 has 12 residues. On this clonotype: Antigen specificity is unknown.

Study observations and caveats: As acknowledged by the study, its TCR sequencing and HLA analysis included a relatively small number of individuals.

The clonotype originates from a human donor in good health. Sequencing was done on a sample of CD4+ T cells from PBMCs. This sequence joins TRBV20-1 and TRBJ1-1; no clear D. CDR3 in amino acids: CSAREGLTEAFF. The CDR3 DNA follows: TGCAGTGCTAGGGAAGGGTTAACTGAAGCTTTCTTT.